Detailed here is one T cell receptor (beta chain). Via MiXCR, TCRdb re-called the PCR reads, giving one row per CDR3 protein. This sample carries around 12,000 distinct CDR3 sequences, more than 50% of them seen once, and the ten largest clones take about 30%. The source of the sample is a study of tumor-infiltrating lymphocytes in oesophageal squamous cell carcinoma. V gave up 0 bases and J gave up 3 bases, with 13 bases separating them. Germline-derived CDR1 and CDR2 are SGHTA and FQGNSA. This CDR3 has 16 residues. Sequencing was performed on esophageal tumor tissue. The source of this sequence is a female donor with esophageal squamous cell carcinoma. This chain connects TRBV7-2 to TRBJ2-3; D possibly matches TRBD1 or TRBD2 (5 bases each). CDR3 region: CASSLAAGQGTDTQYF. CDR3 in DNA: TGTGCCAGCAGCTTAGCCGCGGGCCAGGGAACAGATACGCAGTATTTT.